This T cell receptor (beta chain) was identified during a study of T cell changes during pregnancy in multiple sclerosis. TCRdb keeps only in-frame clones here, not all; method: immunoSEQ multiplex PCR. The table lists some 77,000 clones, roughly nine tenths of them singletons. The origin of this receptor is a female donor with multiple sclerosis, enrolled in a pregnancy study. The sample was CD4+ T cells from peripheral blood mononuclear cells, taken before pregnancy.

The CDR3, as DNA: TGTGCCAGCTCCTGGACTAGCGGGACTTCCTACAATGAGCAGTTCTTC. It is translated as CASSWTSGTSYNEQFF. The rearrangement uses TRBV18 and TRBJ2-1, with 12 bases identical to TRBD2. CDR3 length: 16 residues. V dropped 6 bases and J dropped 1; count of bases not matched to a gene: 4. Per the germline V gene, CDR1 is KGHSH and CDR2 is LQKENI.